The source of this TCR beta chain is a study of tumor-infiltrating lymphocytes in oesophageal squamous cell carcinoma. From the PCR reads, TCRdb called clonotypes with MiXCR, one entry per CDR3 protein. The table records around 14,000 distinct CDR3 sequences, 53% of them present only once. This sequence originates from a male donor with esophageal squamous cell carcinoma. The sample comprised esophageal tumor tissue.

The chain's CDR3 is CASSPGTTKETQYF. The CDR3 DNA reads TGTGCCAGCAGCCCAGGGACGACCAAAGAGACCCAGTACTTC. The chain is built from TRBV7-4 and TRBJ2-5; D possibly matches TRBD1 or TRBD2 (5 bases each). Trimming left V 5 bases short and J 3 bases short, with 13 bases between. Per the germline V gene, CDR1 is SGHVT and CDR2 is SQSDAQ. CDR3 length equals 14 residues.